Shown below are 15 T cell receptor beta chains from a single sample sequenced in a study of blood T cells in healthy people across ages. A second PCR, run for roughly 7 to 11 cycles, used a sample-barcoded 5' primer plus a J-beta primer mix. TCRdb reanalysed the 5' RACE reads using MiXCR and keeps one entry per CDR3 protein. Of about 1.6 million distinct CDR3 sequences listed, 30% to 40% were seen once; the top ten hold 10% to 12%. Sequencing was done on a sample of blood. Source of these receptors: a woman aged 25 to 39 in good health.

This clonotype was recorded a few times. This chain joins TRBV5-1 and TRBJ2-7; 9 bases agree with TRBD2. The CDR3 runs 17 residues. Germline V gene sequence: CDR1 SGHRS, CDR2 YFSETQ. V lost 0 bases, J lost 1 base, and 8 bases stayed unmatched. The CDR3 is CASSLEAGGTISYEQYF. CDR3 nucleotides: TGCGCCAGCAGCTTGGAAGCGGGGGGTACCATTTCCTACGAGCAGTACTTC.

The chain is built from TRBV11-2 and TRBJ1-2; 11 bases are a match to TRBD1. Germline loops: CDR1 SGHAT, CDR2 FQNNGV. Losses at the gene ends were 1 base for V and 8 bases for J; bases not matched to a gene: 3. This CDR3 spans 14 amino acids. CDR3 amino acids: CASSLAGQGVGYTF. CDR3 coding DNA: TGTGCCAGCAGCTTAGCGGGACAGGGGGTCGGCTACACCTTC.

The chain carries TRBV27 and TRBJ2-5, with TRBD2 as a possible D gene (6 bases). The tail of the sequence fits TRBJ2-7 better, so the J call may be wrong. The CDR3 is 16 residues long. Germline-derived CDR1 and CDR2 are MNHEY and SMNVEV (reference sequence). The CDR3 reads CASSPSGDEGTYEQYF. DNA for the CDR3: TGTGCCAGCAGTCCCTCGGGAGACGAGGGCACCTACGAGCAGTACTTC.

This clonotype was counted only a few times. The chain couples TRBV25-1 to TRBJ2-7; D remains unclear. From germline, CDR1 is MGHDK and CDR2 SYGVNS. The CDR3 extends over 15 amino acids. With 5 bases removed from V and 2 bases from J, the gap between germline ends came to 16 bases. This CDR3 reads CASSQLRELTYEQYF. CDR3 in DNA: TGTGCCAGCAGTCAACTAAGAGAGCTGACCTACGAGCAGTACTTC.

This clonotype was seen more than once but under ten times. The chain links TRBV20-1 to TRBJ2-3, with TRBD1 identical over 8 bases. The CDR3 runs to 14 residues. CDR1 is DFQATT and CDR2 is SNEGSKA in the germline V gene (reference sequence). Unmatched junction bases numbered 3, after V lost 4 bases and J lost 0 bases. The CDR3 coding sequence is TGCAGTGCTATCGGACAGGGAAGCACAGATACGCAGTATTTT. Translation: CSAIGQGSTDTQYF.

CDR3 region: CASSGGRGLGSTDTQYF. CDR3 DNA sequence: TGTGCCAGCAGCGGGGGTCGGGGGTTGGGGTCCACAGATACGCAGTATTTT. The rearrangement joins TRBV9 to TRBJ2-3; maybe TRBD2 (6 bases). With 3 bases removed from V and 2 bases from J, the gap between germline ends came to 19 bases. Germline assignment: CDR1 SGDLS and CDR2 YYNGEE. The CDR3 spans 17 residues.

This chain links TRBV27 with TRBJ2-7; 9 bases are shared with TRBD1. Germline-derived CDR1 and CDR2 are MNHEY and SMNVEV (reference sequence). The CDR3 is 14 amino acids. With 5 bases clipped from V and 7 bases from J, the junction kept 9 bases outside the gene matches. The CDR3 bases are TGTGCCAGCAGTACCTACGGGACAGGGAGGGAGCAGTACTTC. Amino acids: CASSTYGTGREQYF.

This clonotype was picked up a small number of times. For the CDR3, the DNA is TGTGCCAGCACCCCCTCAGGGGGGGGCAATCAGCCCCAGCATTTT. Protein product: CASTPSGGGNQPQHF. The chain employs TRBV12-3 or TRBV12-4 and TRBJ1-5; 7 bases agree with TRBD1. V lost 7 bases to trimming and J lost 2 bases; unmatched junction nucleotides: 8. The CDR3 sequence is 15 residues long.

The chain combines TRBV2 with TRBJ1-2; unclear D gene. The CDR3 runs 13 residues. The germline V and J ends were trimmed by 7 bases and 1 base, with 10 bases remaining between them. Germline loops: CDR1 SNHLY, CDR2 FYNNEI. CDR3 residues: CASTPQRNYGYTF. CDR3 DNA sequence: TGTGCCAGCACCCCACAGCGTAACTATGGCTACACCTTC.

The gene calls are TRBV4-1 and TRBJ2-7; 7 positions match TRBD2. Germline lookup yields CDR1 MGHRA and CDR2 YSYEKL. The V gene end was trimmed by 4 bases and the J gene end by 2 bases; junction bases not matched to a gene: 8. The CDR3 has 15 residues. This chain's CDR3 is CASSPLGGNAYEQYF. In DNA form, the CDR3 reads TGCGCCAGCAGCCCCTTGGGAGGGAACGCCTACGAGCAGTACTTC.

This clonotype was detected a few times. The gene calls are TRBV4-2 and TRBJ1-1, with D perhaps TRBD1 (6 bases). This CDR3 spans 17 amino acids. Trimming stripped 0 bases from V and 1 base from J, with 15 bases between. Germline CDR1 and CDR2: LGHNA and YNFKEQ. The CDR3 DNA sequence: TGTGCCAGCAGCCAAGATCGCATAGGGGGTCAGAACACTGAAGCTTTCTTT. Residues: CASSQDRIGGQNTEAFF.

Concerning this clonotype: One end of the junction varies from germline; a read error may be responsible. The chain has TRBV10-3 and TRBJ2-7; no clear D gene. The germline gives CDR1 ENHRY, CDR2 SYGVKD. This CDR3 has 15 residues. The CDR3 nucleotides are TGTGCCACCAGTAACAGTGCGAAACCCTCCTACGAGCAGTACTTC. It codes for CATSNSAKPSYEQYF.

Ten or more counts support this clonotype. Here the CDR3 DNA reads TGTGCCAGCAGCTTAAGCCCCGGGGAGCTGTTTTTT. Its protein product is CASSLSPGELFF. J is TRBJ2-2 and V is TRBV11-3; unclear D gene. The CDR3 has 12 residues. CDR1 is SGHNT, CDR2 YENEEA, per germline. Trimming removed 2 bases from V and 6 bases from J, with 4 bases in between.

This CDR3 is CSALRLVGTDTQYF. In DNA, the CDR3 is TGCAGTGCTCTTAGACTAGTCGGCACAGATACGCAGTATTTT. The chain uses TRBV20-1 and TRBJ2-3, with D perhaps matching TRBD2 (6 bases). The V end was cut by 5 bases, the J end by 1 base, with 13 bases between. The CDR3 has 14 residues. Germline assignment: CDR1 DFQATT and CDR2 SNEGSKA (reference sequence).

The J gene is TRBJ2-7, the V gene TRBV20-1, with TRBD1 as a possible D gene (6 bases). Deletions cut 6 bases from V and 4 bases from J, with 16 bases between. CDR3 size: 13 residues. Germline CDR1 and CDR2: DFQATT and SNEGSKA (reference sequence). The CDR3: CSAKAGVGYEQYF. In DNA, the CDR3 is TGCAGTGCCAAGGCAGGGGTCGGGTACGAGCAGTACTTC.